These T cell receptor beta chains were read from a single sample in a study of response to subunit inactivated influenza vaccine. Via MiXCR, TCRdb re-called the RT-PCR reads, giving one row per CDR3 protein. Among 500,000 to 550,000 distinct CDR3 sequences, approximately 7.1% were seen once, and the ten largest hold over 10%. This specimen was PBMCs from blood, taken 23 months after vaccination. The source of these receptors is a man aged 45 to 70 who received an inactivated influenza vaccine. Each CDR3 is given with its conserved first and last residue. The D gene is left open where the match is weak. Part of the rows lack a size; the others show once, few, many or a class for expanded clones.

D gene | J gene | V gene | clone size | CDR3 protein | CDR3 DNA
. | TRBJ1-1 | TRBV7-9 | . | CASNLGRLSTEAFF | TGTGCCAGCAACCTAGGGAGATTGAGCACTGAAGCTTTCTTT
. | TRBJ1-3 | TRBV5-5 | many | CASSAGGPLSGNTIYF | TGTGCCAGCAGCGCCGGGGGGCCCCTCTCTGGAAACACCATATATTTT
. | TRBJ2-4 | TRBV20-1 | many | CSADRWPKNIQYF | TGCAGTGCTGATCGATGGCCTAAAAACATTCAGTACTTC
. | TRBJ2-7 | TRBV10-3 | . | CAIKSPRMGEQYF | TGTGCCATCAAAAGCCCCAGGATGGGGGAGCAGTACTTC
. | TRBJ2-2 | TRBV10-3 | few | CAISETSTNTGELFF | TGTGCCATCAGTGAAACTAGCACGAACACCGGGGAGCTGTTTTTT
. | TRBJ1-1 | TRBV2 | . | CASSVVRAAFF | TGTGCCAGCAGTGTTGTCAGGGCAGCTTTCTTT
. | TRBJ1-1 | TRBV6-2/TRBV6-3 | . | CASSYRRGDTEAFF | TGTGCCAGCAGTTACCGACGGGGCGACACTGAAGCTTTCTTT
. | TRBJ2-7 | TRBV6-5 | few | CASTRLVNEQYF | TGTGCCAGCACCCGACTAGTTAACGAGCAGTACTTC
. | TRBJ1-1 | TRBV19 | . | CASNNRERKEAFF | TGTGCCAGTAATAACCGGGAGAGGAAAGAAGCTTTCTTT
. | TRBJ2-2 | TRBV15 | few | CATSRNLGSVPGELFF | TGTGCCACCAGCAGAAACCTCGGCAGTGTCCCCGGGGAGCTGTTTTTT
. | TRBJ2-1 | TRBV19 | . | CASSSISGTEIYEQFF | TGTGCCAGTAGTTCAATCTCCGGGACCGAAATATATGAGCAGTTCTTC
TRBD2 | TRBJ2-2 | TRBV4-2 | many | CASSQDSGLSAGTGELFF | TGTGCCAGCAGCCAAGATTCTGGTCTTTCAGCGGGGACCGGGGAGCTGTTTTTT
TRBD2 | TRBJ2-7 | TRBV7-2 | few | CASSLGLAGGLYEQYF | TGTGCCAGCAGCTTGGGACTAGCGGGAGGGCTTTACGAGCAGTACTTC
. | TRBJ2-2 | TRBV5-6 | many | CASSPGRTGELFF | TGTGCCAGCAGCCCGGGACGGACCGGGGAGCTGTTTTTT
. | TRBJ1-2 | TRBV10-3 | many | CAISESTLRGDYGYTF | TGTGCCATCAGTGAGTCGACGCTCAGGGGAGACTATGGCTACACCTTC
. | TRBJ2-1 | TRBV7-9 | . | CASSLVPPVYNEQFF | TGTGCCAGCAGCTTAGTACCGCCAGTCTACAATGAGCAGTTCTTC
. | TRBJ2-1 | TRBV12-3/TRBV12-4 | many | CASSLRGEQFF | TGTGCCAGCAGCCTAAGAGGTGAGCAGTTCTTC
TRBD2 | TRBJ2-2 | TRBV20-1 | many | CSARAGTSGSRWGGNTGELFF | TGCAGTGCTAGGGCAGGGACTAGCGGGAGTCGGTGGGGTGGGAACACCGGGGAGCTGTTTTTT
. | TRBJ2-7 | TRBV5-1 | . | CASSFGLAYEQYF | TGCGCCAGCAGCTTTGGTCTAGCCTACGAGCAGTACTTC
. | TRBJ2-1 | TRBV29-1 | many | CSAAGPRNEQFF | TGCAGCGCGGCGGGGCCCCGCAATGAGCAGTTCTTC
TRBD1 | TRBJ1-4 | TRBV28 | . | CASSPSGQGRTNEKLFF | TGTGCCAGCAGCCCCTCGGGACAGGGGCGGACTAATGAAAAACTGTTTTTT
. | TRBJ2-3 | TRBV5-1 | many | CASKGQPTTDTQYF | TGCGCCAGCAAGGGCCAACCCACCACAGATACGCAGTATTTT
TRBD2 | TRBJ2-1 | TRBV28 | many | CASSPGLAVYNEQFF | TGTGCCAGCAGTCCGGGACTAGCGGTCTACAATGAGCAGTTCTTC
. | TRBJ2-7 | TRBV7-9 | many | CASSPPHGYSEQYF | TGTGCCAGCAGCCCTCCCCACGGGTATTCCGAGCAGTACTTC
. | TRBJ2-3 | TRBV7-3 | . | CASSLTGWEAHPQYF | TGTGCCAGCAGCTTAACGGGTTGGGAGGCCCACCCGCAGTATTTT
. | TRBJ2-5 | TRBV29-1 | many | CSGTKETQYF | TGCAGCGGCACGAAAGAGACCCAGTACTTC
TRBD2 | TRBJ2-7 | TRBV6-1 | . | CAGPFGTSGDSYEQYF | TGTGCCGGACCATTCGGGACTAGCGGAGACTCCTACGAGCAGTACTTC
. | TRBJ2-1 | TRBV2 | . | CASKEDHSYNEQFF | TGTGCCAGCAAAGAGGACCACTCCTACAATGAGCAGTTCTTC
TRBD2 | TRBJ2-4 | TRBV7-2 | many | CASSLDASGVFQYF | TGTGCCAGCAGCTTAGACGCTAGCGGGGTTTTTCAGTACTTC
. | TRBJ2-7 | TRBV7-6 | once | CASSLNGREGQYF | TGTGCCAGCAGCCTAAACGGACGGGAAGGGCAGTACTTC
. | TRBJ1-1 | TRBV3-1 | many | CASSQERRRNTEAFF | TGTGCCAGCAGCCAAGAACGCAGGAGGAACACTGAAGCTTTCTTT
. | TRBJ2-4 | TRBV20-1 | . | CSSGAQLAKNIQYF | TGCTCCTCGGGCGCTCAACTAGCCAAAAACATTCAGTACTTC
TRBD2 | TRBJ2-2 | TRBV15 | many | CATSRDLSGSRTGELFF | TGTGCCACCAGCAGAGATCTGAGCGGGAGTAGGACCGGGGAGCTGTTTTTT
. | TRBJ1-4 | TRBV28 | few | CASKGGGGPNEKLFF | TGTGCCAGCAAAGGTGGCGGGGGTCCAAATGAAAAACTGTTTTTT
TRBD1 | TRBJ2-1 | TRBV7-2 | . | CASSLNRGYYNEQFF | TGTGCCAGCAGCTTAAACAGGGGGTATTACAATGAGCAGTTCTTC
. | TRBJ2-5 | TRBV5-1 | . | CASSVGRYQETQYF | TGCGCCAGCAGCGTCGGACGGTACCAAGAGACCCAGTACTTC
. | TRBJ2-1 | TRBV7-2 | many | CASSLVRGTRNEQFF | TGTGCCAGCAGCTTAGTTCGTGGGACGCGCAATGAGCAGTTCTTC
. | TRBJ1-6 | TRBV20-1 | many | CSARDVGPAGHSPLHF | TGCAGTGCTAGAGATGTGGGTCCGGCAGGCCATTCACCCCTCCACTTT
TRBD1 | TRBJ2-5 | TRBV24-1 | many | CATSDPTPGGLIETQYF | TGTGCCACCAGTGATCCCACCCCAGGGGGCTTAATAGAGACCCAGTACTTC
. | TRBJ2-3 | TRBV4-1 | . | CASSQALARQSDTQYF | TGCGCCAGCAGCCAAGCCCTAGCGCGGCAGTCAGATACGCAGTATTTT
TRBD1 | TRBJ2-1 | TRBV7-9 | many | CASSLVGDRAGNEQFF | TGTGCCAGCAGCTTAGTTGGGGACAGGGCTGGAAATGAGCAGTTCTTC
. | TRBJ2-7 | TRBV10-3 | . | CAISESVISYYEQYF | TGTGCCATCAGTGAGAGTGTGATATCCTACTACGAGCAGTACTTC
. | TRBJ1-3 | TRBV19 | . | CASTPTGSGNTIYF | TGTGCCAGTACCCCGACCGGGAGTGGAAACACCATATATTTT
. | TRBJ2-6 | TRBV4-2 | . | CASSQDQQSGANVLTF | TGTGCCAGCAGCCAAGATCAACAGTCTGGGGCCAACGTCCTGACTTTC
. | TRBJ2-1 | TRBV5-1 | . | CASSGGDPSYNEQFF | TGCGCCAGCAGCGGCGGGGACCCTTCGTACAATGAGCAGTTCTTC
. | TRBJ2-1 | TRBV12-3/TRBV12-4 | few | CARCFVARGPYKRNEQFF | TGTGCCCGCTGTTTTGTGGCGCGGGGGCCCTACAAACGCAATGAGCAGTTCTTC
TRBD2 | TRBJ2-1 | TRBV28 | . | CASSLPGLAGYEQFF | TGTGCCAGCAGCCTACCGGGACTAGCGGGTTATGAGCAGTTCTTC
. | TRBJ1-2 | TRBV7-2 | many | CASSRQTGGYGYTF | TGTGCCAGCAGCCGACAGACAGGCGGCTATGGCTACACCTTC
. | TRBJ2-2 | TRBV20-1 | few | CSARPTNTGELFF | TGCAGTGCTAGACCTACAAACACCGGGGAGCTGTTTTTT
TRBD2 | TRBJ2-1 | TRBV27 | few | CASSLGTSGSYPSYNEQFF | TGTGCCAGCAGTTTAGGGACTAGCGGGAGTTACCCCTCCTACAATGAGCAGTTCTTC
. | TRBJ1-6 | TRBV7-9 | many | CASSLDPRKPLHF | TGTGCCAGCAGCTTAGACCCCCGGAAACCCCTCCACTTT
. | TRBJ1-6 | TRBV7-2 | few | CASSFGSLAGGSPLHF | TGTGCCAGCAGCTTCGGTTCTTTGGCGGGAGGTTCACCCCTCCACTTT
. | TRBJ2-7 | TRBV9 | few | CASSEGTLFYEQYF | TGTGCCAGCAGCGAGGGCACCTTATTCTACGAGCAGTACTTC
. | TRBJ2-5 | TRBV28 | . | CASSLGGDFQETQYF | TGTGCCAGCAGTTTAGGCGGGGACTTTCAAGAGACCCAGTACTTC
. | TRBJ2-1 | TRBV3-1 | few | CASSQGVGPGAEQFF | TGTGCCAGCAGCCAAGGCGTGGGCCCCGGGGCTGAGCAGTTCTTC